The 26 T cell receptor beta chains listed next were all sequenced from one sample in a study of blood T cell repertoires in COVID-19. Using immunoSEQ multiplex PCR, the repertoire was profiled, and TCRdb retains in-frame clones only, with some absent. The table includes roughly 53,000 clones, 89% detected once. The sample was peripheral blood. These receptors all come from a man in his 60s with acute or convalescent COVID-19.

This clone was seen only a few times. The chain carries TRBV5-1 and TRBJ2-7, with 7 bases matching TRBD1. Germline V gene lookup returns CDR1 SGHRS and CDR2 YFSETQ. The CDR3 loop spans 14 amino acids. With V trimmed by 1 base and J by 6 bases, 7 bases remained unmatched. The CDR3 nucleotides are TGCGCCAGCAGCTTGTTTGGGACAGATCTCGAGCAGTACTTC. This encodes CASSLFGTDLEQYF.

As regards this clone: At one boundary the junction diverges from the germline segment, which might be a read error. The CDR3: CASGPDRGSSNSPLHF. The CDR3 nucleotides are TGTGCCAGCGGCCCGGACAGGGGATCCTCTAATTCACCCCTCCACTTT. The chain joins TRBV5-6 to TRBJ1-6, with TRBD1 identical over 9 bases. The CDR3 runs to 16 residues. Germline loops: CDR1 SGHDT, CDR2 YYEEEE. The entire variable domain, with the rest obtained from reference TRBV5-6 and TRBJ1-6, is as follows: DAGVTQSPTHLIKTRGQQVTLRCSPKSGHDTVSWYQQALGQGPQFIFQYYEEEERQRGNFPDRFSGHQFPNYSSELNVNALLLGDSALYLCASGPDRGSSNSPLHFGNGTRLTVT.

J is TRBJ2-3 and V is TRBV11-3; D perhaps matches TRBD2 (5 bases). CDR1 and CDR2 (germline): SGHNT, YENEEA. The CDR3 loop spans 16 amino acids. V was cut by 4 bases and J by 0 bases, with 14 bases left in between. The DNA of the CDR3 is TGTGCCAGCAGCTCCAGGACTGGGAGAAGCACAGATACGCAGTATTTT. Amino acid sequence: CASSSRTGRSTDTQYF.

This chain connects TRBV5-1 to TRBJ1-1; maybe TRBD1 (5 bases). This CDR3 spans 18 amino acids. The germline V and J ends were trimmed by 1 base and 4 bases, with 23 bases remaining between them. Per germline, CDR1 SGHRS and CDR2 YFSETQ. The CDR3 DNA sequence: TGCGCCAGCAGCTTGCTAGGGGTTAGGGATTGGTCGTCCACTGAAGCTTTCTTT. Its translation: CASSLLGVRDWSSTEAFF.

This chain uses TRBV27 with TRBJ1-2; D unresolved. The length of the CDR3 is 14 residues. In germline, CDR1 is MNHEY, CDR2 SMNVEV (reference sequence). Trimming removed 5 bases at V and 8 bases at J, with 18 bases between. The CDR3 loop reads CASSIAGSTRGYTF. The CDR3, as DNA: TGTGCCAGCAGTATCGCCGGATCCACCAGGGGCTACACCTTC.

This clone was picked up a small number of times. The gene calls are TRBV18 and TRBJ1-1; D gene unclear. The V end was cut by 1 base, the J end by 1 base, with 4 bases between. The CDR3 has 13 residues. Germline CDR1 KGHSH, CDR2 LQKENI. CDR3 loop: CASSPLRNTEAFF. The CDR3 DNA follows: TGTGCCAGCTCACCACTCAGGAACACTGAAGCTTTCTTT.

The chain recombines TRBV19 with TRBJ1-5; no reliable D call. The germline V gene encodes CDR1 LNHDA and CDR2 SQIVND (reference sequence). CDR3 length: 15 residues. Trimming shortened V by 1 base and J by 6 bases, and 13 bases separated the two germline ends. The CDR3 region is CASSIGGFGGQPQHF. For the CDR3, the DNA is TGTGCCAGTAGTATAGGAGGGTTCGGTGGTCAGCCCCAGCATTTT.

CDR3 coding DNA: TGTGCCAGCAGCCAGTTAGGGGGGGCGGGAGATACGCAGTATTTT. It yields the protein CASSQLGGAGDTQYF. This sequence joins TRBV3-1 (or the pseudogene TRBV3-2) and TRBJ2-3; D might be TRBD2 (7 bases). The length of the CDR3 is 15 residues. Germline V gene data show CDR1 as LGHDT and CDR2 as YNNKEL (reference sequence). V lost 3 bases and J 5 bases, leaving 15 bases between the germline ends.

The gene calls are TRBV5-6 and TRBJ2-1, with 9 bases identical to TRBD2. Germline V gives CDR1 SGHDT, CDR2 YYEEEE. The CDR3 runs 15 residues. V shed 2 bases, J shed 7 bases, and the junction held 7 bases outside the gene matches. CDR3 DNA: TGTGCCAGCAGCTTAAACCTAGCGGGGCGGAATGAGCAGTTCTTC. Translation gives CASSLNLAGRNEQFF.

The chain links TRBV7-3 to TRBJ2-4, with D uncertain. Between the trimmed V and J ends, which lost 3 bases and 2 bases, there was a span of 5 bases. Germline lookup yields CDR1 SGHTA and CDR2 FQGTGA. The CDR3 totals 13 residues. The CDR3 loop reads CASSFSPKNIQYF. DNA of the CDR3: TGTGCCAGCAGCTTCAGTCCCAAAAACATTCAGTACTTC. The variable domain in full, completed from reference TRBV7-3 and TRBJ2-4, reads GAGVSQTPSNKVTEKGKYVELRCDPISGHTALYWYRQSLGQGPEFLIYFQGTGAADDSGLPNDRFFAVRPEGSVSTLKIQRTERGDSAVYLCASSFSPKNIQYFGAGTRLSVL.

This sequence joins TRBV11-2 and TRBJ2-3, with D possibly being TRBD1 (5 bases). Trimming removed 4 bases at V and 1 base at J, with 15 bases between. The length of the CDR3 is 16 residues. Germline CDR1 reads SGHAT; CDR2 reads FQNNGV. In DNA form, the CDR3 reads TGTGCCAGCAGCTCACTTGGCACCAGGGGCACAGATACGCAGTATTTT. Amino acid sequence: CASSSLGTRGTDTQYF. The whole variable domain, remainder taken from reference TRBV11-2 and TRBJ2-3, is EAGVAQSPRYKIIEKRQSVAFWCNPISGHATLYWYQQILGQGPKLLIQFQNNGVVDDSQLPKDRFSAERLKGVDSTLKIQPAKLEDSAVYLCASSSLGTRGTDTQYFGPGTRLTVL.

The V gene is TRBV10-3, the J gene TRBJ1-2, with a tentative D call TRBD1 (6 bases). The CDR3 loop spans 14 amino acids. Per germline, CDR1 ENHRY and CDR2 SYGVKD. V was shortened by 3 bases and J by 6 bases, with 14 bases between the two germline ends. CDR3 in amino acids: CAISDPGQPDGYTF. In DNA, the CDR3 is TGTGCCATCAGTGACCCCGGACAGCCTGATGGCTACACCTTC.

The chain uses TRBV6-5 and TRBJ2-7, with a weak D call TRBD2 (6 bases). Germline V CDR1 and CDR2: MNHEY, SVGAGI. With 2 bases removed from V and 2 bases from J, the gap between germline ends came to 10 bases. CDR3 length equals 14 residues. The CDR3, as DNA: TGTGCCAGCAGTTACGGCGGGGAGACCTACGAGCAGTACTTC. Its translation is CASSYGGETYEQYF.

The chain carries TRBV6-6 and TRBJ1-3; 8 nucleotides agree with TRBD1. The trim removed 7 bases at V and 0 bases at J, leaving 5 bases unmatched. The CDR3 length is 15 residues. Germline lookup yields CDR1 MNHNY and CDR2 SVGAGI (reference sequence). The CDR3 sequence is CASIDRGFSGNTIYF. DNA of the CDR3: TGTGCCAGCATCGACAGGGGATTCTCTGGAAACACCATATATTTT.

The chain links TRBV19 to TRBJ1-2, with D tentatively TRBD1 (6 bases). The CDR3 length is 13 residues. Germline CDR1 LNHDA, CDR2 SQIVND (reference sequence). V lost 5 bases and J lost 8, with 15 bases in between. The CDR3 spells CASSYRDPRGYTF. CDR3 DNA sequence: TGTGCCAGTAGTTACAGGGACCCTCGAGGCTACACCTTC.

The CDR3 spells CASSIAYSNQPQHF. CDR3 DNA sequence: TGTGCCAGTAGTATAGCGTATAGCAATCAGCCCCAGCATTTT. V is TRBV19 and J is TRBJ1-5, with D uncertain. The CDR3 consists of 14 residues. Germline-derived CDR1 and CDR2 are LNHDA and SQIVND (reference sequence). V was clipped by 1 base and J by 0 bases, with 4 bases between them.

This chain links TRBV29-1 with TRBJ1-4, with 10 bases matching TRBD1. Germline CDR1 and CDR2: SQVTM and ANQGSEA. V lost 6 bases, J lost 7 bases, and 8 bases stayed unmatched. This CDR3 has 14 residues. The CDR3 coding sequence is TGCAGCGTGGATTGGGACAGGGGAAGTGAAAAACTGTTTTTT. This sequence encodes CSVDWDRGSEKLFF.

About this clone: A junction end diverges from the germline sequence, so it may reflect a read error. The V and J genes are TRBV7-7 and TRBJ2-5; 14 bases agree with TRBD2. CDR1 is SSHAT, CDR2 FNYEAQ, per germline (reference sequence). This CDR3 contains 17 residues. In DNA form, the CDR3 reads TGTGCTAGCAGCTTTGAGGGACTAGCGGGGGATGGAGAGACCCAGTACTTC. The encoded protein is CASSFEGLAGDGETQYF.

The chain carries TRBV6-2 or TRBV6-3 and TRBJ2-1; TRBD2 is a possible D gene (6 bases). This CDR3 spans 15 amino acids. Germline V gene data show CDR1 as MNHEY and CDR2 as SVGEGT. Trimming stripped 4 bases from V and 4 bases from J, with 14 bases between. Written as DNA, the CDR3 is TGTGCCAGCAGTTTTACGGGGGTTAGGTACAATGAGCAGTTCTTC. This sequence encodes CASSFTGVRYNEQFF.

The V call is TRBV5-8, the J call TRBJ1-2; D not certain. Germline lookup yields CDR1 SGHTS and CDR2 YDEGEE. V dropped 0 bases and J dropped 8 bases, with 5 bases sitting between them. The CDR3 is 11 amino acids. The CDR3 sequence is CASSLDGGYTF. The CDR3 DNA sequence: TGTGCCAGCAGCTTGGACGGGGGCTACACCTTC.

The V and J genes are TRBV7-2 and TRBJ1-5; tentative D call: TRBD1 (5 bases). The CDR3 has 18 amino acids. Trimming shortened V by 2 bases and J by 0 bases, and 17 bases separated the two germline ends. The germline CDR1 and CDR2 sequences are SGHTA and FQGNSA. The CDR3 DNA is TGTGCCAGCAGCTTACTCCCAGACAGACTCTTTAGCAATCAGCCCCAGCATTTT. Amino acids: CASSLLPDRLFSNQPQHF. Full variable domain (remainder filled in from reference TRBV7-2 and TRBJ1-5): GAGVSQSPSNKVTEKGKDVELRCDPISGHTALYWYRQSLGQGLEFLIYFQGNSAPDKSGLPSDRFSAERTGGSVSTLTIQRTQQEDSAVYLCASSLLPDRLFSNQPQHFGDGTRLSIL.

The chain recombines TRBV6-5 with TRBJ1-2; 7 bases agree with TRBD1. In germline, CDR1 is MNHEY, CDR2 SVGAGI. The junction had 8 bases not matched to a gene; V was cut back by 8 bases and J by 2 bases. The CDR3 has 14 amino acids. The CDR3: CASQAPGQNYGYTF. CDR3 nucleotide sequence: TGTGCCAGCCAAGCCCCGGGACAGAACTATGGCTACACCTTC.

The chain couples TRBV5-1 to TRBJ2-1; 7 bases match TRBD1. The germline gives CDR1 SGHRS, CDR2 YFSETQ. The CDR3 runs 15 residues. Unmatched junction bases numbered 2, after V lost 0 bases and J lost 2 bases. CDR3 DNA sequence: TGCGCCAGCAGCTTGGGACAGGGTCCCTACAATGAGCAGTTCTTC. Translation: CASSLGQGPYNEQFF.

The J gene is TRBJ2-3, the V gene TRBV2, with 10 bases identical to TRBD2. V lost 5 bases to trimming and J lost 2 bases; unmatched junction nucleotides: 4. Germline-derived CDR1 and CDR2 are SNHLY and FYNNEI. The CDR3 spans 15 residues. For the CDR3, the DNA is TGTGCCAGCAGTCTAGCGGGGGCCCCCACAGATACGCAGTATTTT. Translating it yields CASSLAGAPTDTQYF.

This chain uses TRBV5-6 with TRBJ2-2, with a tentative D call TRBD2 (6 bases). The length of the CDR3 is 15 residues. From germline, CDR1 is SGHDT and CDR2 YYEEEE. Trimming cost V 0 bases and J 6 bases, with 12 bases left between them. CDR3 residues: CASSLALTGAGELFF. The CDR3 bases are TGTGCCAGCAGCTTGGCTTTAACGGGAGCCGGGGAGCTGTTTTTT.

This rearrangement joins TRBV6-5 to TRBJ1-6; 9 nucleotides agree with TRBD1. The V and J ends lost 6 bases and 7 bases, in that order; junction bases with no gene match: 4. The CDR3 is 14 residues long. From germline, CDR1 is MNHEY and CDR2 SVGAGI. The DNA for the CDR3 is TGTGCCAGCAGACCCGGGACAGGGAATTCACCCCTCCACTTT. Its protein is CASRPGTGNSPLHF.